The 27 T cell receptor beta chains presented below share a single source sample, sequenced in a study of identical twins. TCRdb redid the calling of the 5' RACE reads with MiXCR, one entry per CDR3 protein. The sample carries a few hundred thousand distinct CDR3 sequences, around a tenth recorded once. The same data also contributed to another study, on yellow fever vaccine responses in identical twins.

Sequencing was done on a sample of PBMCs. The receptors derive from a woman under 30 in good health.

CDR3 amino acids: CASRTRDRGVETQYF. The CDR3 nucleotides are TGTGCCAGCCGGACCCGGGACAGGGGCGTAGAGACCCAGTACTTC. The chain couples TRBV6-1 to TRBJ2-5; 10 nucleotides match TRBD1. The CDR3 runs 15 residues. Germline V lookup: CDR1 MNHNS, CDR2 SASEGT. With V trimmed by 8 bases and J by 4 bases, 10 bases remained unmatched.

This clonotype was recorded at least ten times. V gene TRBV29-1 combines with J gene TRBJ1-1, with 10 bases aligning to TRBD1. The CDR3 is 13 amino acids. The germline V gene has CDR1 SQVTM and CDR2 ANQGSEA. The CDR3 DNA reads as TGCAGGGGCGGAACGACAGGGGGCTCTGAAGCTTTCTTT. Encoded protein: CRGGTTGGSEAFF.

This rearrangement joins TRBV7-3 to TRBJ2-3, with D possibly being TRBD1 (6 bases). Germline CDR1 and CDR2: SGHTA and FQGTGA. The CDR3 consists of 18 residues. The V and J ends lost 8 bases and 5 bases respectively, with 29 bases between them. Here the CDR3 DNA reads TGTGCCAGCCCCGAGGGGACACGTCTGGGTTCGGTGGGAGATACGCAGTATTTT. Amino acids: CASPEGTRLGSVGDTQYF. Full variable domain (outside the CDR3, taken from reference TRBV7-3 and TRBJ2-3): GAGVSQTPSNKVTEKGKYVELRCDPISGHTALYWYRQSLGQGPEFLIYFQGTGAADDSGLPNDRFFAVRPEGSVSTLKIQRTERGDSAVYLCASPEGTRLGSVGDTQYFGPGTRLTVL.

This clonotype was detected only a few times. The chain links TRBV24-1 to TRBJ2-1; TRBD1 or TRBD2 may be the D gene (5 bases each). V was trimmed by 4 bases and J by 6 bases, leaving 18 bases between them. Per germline, CDR1 KGHDR and CDR2 SFDVKD. The length of the CDR3 is 16 residues. The CDR3 nucleotides are TGTGCCACCAGTGACCCGGGGCCTCGGGGCAGCAATGAGCAGTTCTTC. As protein: CATSDPGPRGSNEQFF.

The chain has TRBV29-1 and TRBJ2-1, with 8 bases matching TRBD1. Germline V lookup: CDR1 SQVTM, CDR2 ANQGSEA. This CDR3 comprises 14 residues. The J segment lost 2 bases and the V segment lost 6 bases, leaving 6 bases of the junction unmatched. CDR3 DNA: TGCAGCGTCCTGGGGACAGGTCCCTACAATGAGCAGTTCTTC. This translates into CSVLGTGPYNEQFF.

This clonotype appeared many times. The chain couples TRBV4-2 to TRBJ1-4; D is uncertain. The V end lost 0 bases, the J end lost 8 bases, and 10 bases lay between the germline ends. This CDR3 comprises 14 residues. From germline, CDR1 is LGHNA and CDR2 YNFKEQ. This CDR3 is CASSQDRHNEKLFF. For the CDR3, the DNA is TGTGCCAGCAGCCAAGATCGGCACAACGAAAAACTGTTTTTT.

The gene calls are TRBV3-1 and TRBJ2-3, with D uncertain. The V gene's germline CDR1 is LGHDT and CDR2 YNNKEL (reference sequence). The CDR3 runs 15 residues. V was pared by 0 bases and J by 5 bases, with 12 bases between. The CDR3 DNA reads as TGTGCCAGCAGCCAAGAACGTCGCCTTCAAGATACGCAGTATTTT. Residues: CASSQERRLQDTQYF.

The chain is built from TRBV20-1 and TRBJ2-4; a possible D gene is TRBD1 (6 bases). The CDR3 loop spans 16 amino acids. Germline loops: CDR1 DFQATT, CDR2 SNEGSKA (reference sequence). The ends were cut back, 3 bases at V and 3 bases at J, with 18 bases in the middle. CDR3 bases: TGCAGTGCTAGGCCTTCACAGGGAGTTAACAAAAACATTCAGTACTTC. This encodes CSARPSQGVNKNIQYF.

This clonotype has ten or more counts. J is TRBJ2-7 and V is TRBV11-2; 7 positions agree with TRBD1. The V gene end was trimmed by 1 base and the J gene end by 3 bases; junction bases not matched to a gene: 3. There are 14 residues in the CDR3. CDR1 SGHAT and CDR2 FQNNGV come from the germline V gene. The CDR3 region has the DNA TGTGCCAGCAGCTTAGCCGCAGGGGGCTACGAGCAGTACTTC. Translation: CASSLAAGGYEQYF.

In its sample, this clonotype was seen many times. The chain links TRBV28 to TRBJ2-3, with 8 bases fitting TRBD2. Trimming took 5 bases from V and 3 from J; bases not matched to a gene: 7. Germline V gene data show CDR1 as MDHEN and CDR2 as SYDVKM. There are 15 residues in the CDR3. In DNA form, the CDR3 reads TGTGCCAGCAGTATACAGCGGGGGAAAACAGATACGCAGTATTTT. It encodes CASSIQRGKTDTQYF.

The chain couples TRBV20-1 to TRBJ2-3, with D possibly matching TRBD1 (6 bases). Trimming left V 5 bases short and J 3 bases short, with 18 bases between. The CDR3 length is 15 residues. Per the germline V gene, CDR1 is DFQATT and CDR2 is SNEGSKA (reference sequence). CDR3 region: CSAHNFGGGTDTQYF. CDR3 nucleotides: TGCAGTGCTCACAACTTTGGGGGCGGAACAGATACGCAGTATTTT.

J is TRBJ2-1 and V is TRBV20-1; 8 positions match TRBD2. The CDR3 totals 14 residues. CDR1 and CDR2 (germline): DFQATT, SNEGSKA (reference sequence). The trim removed 3 bases at V and 2 bases at J, leaving 3 bases unmatched. The CDR3 DNA reads as TGCAGTGCTAGGGTAGCGGGACCCTACAATGAGCAGTTCTTC. Translated, it gives CSARVAGPYNEQFF.

This clonotype has just a few counts. CDR3 sequence (DNA): TGCGCCAGCAGCCAAGATAACAGACAGAGCTTATGTGAGCAGTTCTTC. Protein sequence: CASSQDNRQSLCEQFF. J is TRBJ2-1 and V is TRBV4-3; perhaps TRBD1 as D (5 bases). Germline lookup yields CDR1 LGHNA and CDR2 YSLEER. V lost 0 bases to trimming and J lost 9 bases, with 18 bases between them. The length of the CDR3 is 16 residues.

This chain connects TRBV7-4 to TRBJ1-3; the match to TRBD1 covers 8 bases. V was clipped by 2 bases and J by 0 bases; unmatched bases: 0. This CDR3 region has 15 residues. Germline loops: CDR1 SGHVT, CDR2 SQSDAQ. CDR3 nucleotide sequence: TGTGCCAGCAGCTTAACAGGGGGCTCTGGAAACACCATATATTTT. Protein: CASSLTGGSGNTIYF.

This clonotype has more than one count but fewer than ten. The gene calls are TRBV6-2 or TRBV6-3 and TRBJ2-5, with D maybe TRBD1 (6 bases). V was pared by 4 bases and J by 0 bases, with 12 bases between. Germline V CDR1 and CDR2: MNHEY, SVGEGT. The CDR3 extends over 15 amino acids. The CDR3 coding sequence is TGTGCCAGCAGTTCCCTCTGGGACAACCAAGAGACCCAGTACTTC. Protein product: CASSSLWDNQETQYF.

This clonotype was found a few times. The chain employs TRBV7-8 and TRBJ2-2; 8 positions match TRBD2. The CDR3 is made up of 16 amino acids. The germline V gene has CDR1 SGHVS and CDR2 FQNEAQ. V lost 4 bases to trimming and J lost 3 bases; unmatched junction nucleotides: 7. CDR3 DNA: TGTGCCAGCAGCTCCCCGGGGGGGCCCGACACCGGGGAGCTGTTTTTT. It translates to CASSSPGGPDTGELFF. Full variable domain (rest looked up from reference TRBV7-8 and TRBJ2-2): GAGVSQSPRYKVAKRGQDVALRCDPISGHVSLFWYQQALGQGPEFLTYFQNEAQLDKSGLPSDRFFAERPEGSVSTLKIQRTQQEDSAVYLCASSSPGGPDTGELFFGEGSRLTVL.

In its sample, this clonotype was seen a few times. The chain is built from TRBV7-3 and TRBJ2-3; D might be TRBD2 (6 bases). CDR1 and CDR2 from the germline V gene are SGHTA and FQGTGA. Trimming shortened V by 4 bases and J by 0 bases, and 8 bases separated the two germline ends. The CDR3 has 14 residues. CDR3 region: CASSYGSSTDTQYF. The DNA for the CDR3 is TGTGCCAGCAGCTACGGGAGCAGCACAGATACGCAGTATTTT.

This clonotype was detected many times. V usage is TRBV12-3 or TRBV12-4 and J usage is TRBJ2-1; 10 nucleotides align to TRBD2. V lost 7 bases to trimming and J lost 3 bases; unmatched junction nucleotides: 6. The CDR3 length is 15 residues. CDR3 residues: CASKSGRAFYNEQFF. For the CDR3, the DNA is TGTGCCAGCAAGAGCGGGAGGGCCTTCTACAATGAGCAGTTCTTC.

V is TRBV6-5 and J is TRBJ2-7; D remains unclear. Germline CDR1 MNHEY, CDR2 SVGAGI. The V and J ends lost 6 bases and 7 bases respectively, with 13 bases between them. The CDR3 contains 12 residues. DNA for the CDR3: TGTGCCAGCAGCCTAACCCCTGGAGAGCAGTACTTC. Translation gives CASSLTPGEQYF.

This clonotype has only a few counts. The J gene is TRBJ2-1, the V gene TRBV6-5, with D hard to call. Looked up from germline, CDR1 is MNHEY and CDR2 is SVGAGI. Trimming stripped 2 bases from V and 8 bases from J, with 10 bases between. CDR3 length equals 13 residues. CDR3 region: CASSYGFPHEQFF. The CDR3 nucleotides read TGTGCCAGCAGTTACGGCTTCCCCCATGAGCAGTTCTTC.

This clonotype was recorded many times. The chain links TRBV6-5 to TRBJ1-3; D not resolved. This CDR3 contains 14 residues. Germline CDR1 MNHEY, CDR2 SVGAGI. Trimming left V 2 bases short and J 3 bases short, with 8 bases between. The CDR3 nucleotides read TGTGCCAGCAGTTACGGCATGGGTGGAAACACCATATATTTT. The encoded protein is CASSYGMGGNTIYF.

This clonotype has at least ten counts. V is TRBV5-6 and J is TRBJ1-1; 7 bases match TRBD1. The trim removed 1 base at V and 5 bases at J, leaving 5 bases unmatched. CDR3 size: 14 residues. Germline CDR1 is SGHDT and CDR2 is YYEEEE. CDR3 region: CASSLQGVGTEAFF. CDR3 DNA sequence: TGTGCCAGCAGCTTGCAGGGGGTCGGTACTGAAGCTTTCTTT.

This clonotype was recorded at least ten times. One junction end does not reproduce the germline sequence, and a read error may be involved. This chain uses TRBV9 with TRBJ2-1, with D possibly matching TRBD1 (5 bases). CDR3 length: 14 amino acids. Germline values: CDR1 SGDLS, CDR2 YYNGEE. The CDR3 region is CASTVGVSYNEQFF. The CDR3 bases are TGTGCCAGCACCGTAGGGGTCTCCTACAATGAGCAGTTCTTC.

This clonotype was counted a few times. V usage is TRBV9 and J usage is TRBJ2-2, with no clear D. The V and J ends lost 0 bases and 4 bases respectively, with 13 bases between them. CDR1 and CDR2 from the germline V gene are SGDLS and YYNGEE. The CDR3 contains 16 residues. CDR3 nucleotides: TGTGCCAGCAGCGTAGCCTCCCGGGCTGGCACCGGGGAGCTGTTTTTT. Protein: CASSVASRAGTGELFF.

This clonotype was seen many times. V and J are TRBV29-1 and TRBJ2-1; D is perhaps TRBD2 (5 bases). Germline CDR1 and CDR2: SQVTM and ANQGSEA. CDR3 length: 15 residues. Between the trimmed V and J ends, which lost 6 bases and 11 bases, there was a span of 26 bases. The CDR3 loop reads CSVRRGGVEGWKQFF. Here the CDR3 DNA reads TGCAGCGTCCGCCGGGGTGGGGTCGAAGGGTGGAAGCAGTTCTTC.

The V call is TRBV14, the J call TRBJ2-3; no firm D call. The germline gives CDR1 SGHDN, CDR2 FVKESK. This CDR3 is built from 11 residues. V lost 3 bases and J 8 bases, leaving 6 bases between the germline ends. The CDR3 nucleotides read TGTGCCAGCAGCCATAGTGGTACGCAGTATTTT. Protein: CASSHSGTQYF.

The table lists this clonotype with a few counts. The chain has TRBV4-3 and TRBJ2-7, with 9 bases fitting TRBD1. CDR1 and CDR2 (germline): LGHNA, YSLEER. The V gene end was trimmed by 0 bases and the J gene end by 3 bases; junction bases not matched to a gene: 6. The CDR3 extends over 16 amino acids. CDR3: CASSQDTGTGNYEQYF. In DNA form, the CDR3 reads TGCGCCAGCAGCCAAGATACGGGGACAGGGAACTACGAGCAGTACTTC.